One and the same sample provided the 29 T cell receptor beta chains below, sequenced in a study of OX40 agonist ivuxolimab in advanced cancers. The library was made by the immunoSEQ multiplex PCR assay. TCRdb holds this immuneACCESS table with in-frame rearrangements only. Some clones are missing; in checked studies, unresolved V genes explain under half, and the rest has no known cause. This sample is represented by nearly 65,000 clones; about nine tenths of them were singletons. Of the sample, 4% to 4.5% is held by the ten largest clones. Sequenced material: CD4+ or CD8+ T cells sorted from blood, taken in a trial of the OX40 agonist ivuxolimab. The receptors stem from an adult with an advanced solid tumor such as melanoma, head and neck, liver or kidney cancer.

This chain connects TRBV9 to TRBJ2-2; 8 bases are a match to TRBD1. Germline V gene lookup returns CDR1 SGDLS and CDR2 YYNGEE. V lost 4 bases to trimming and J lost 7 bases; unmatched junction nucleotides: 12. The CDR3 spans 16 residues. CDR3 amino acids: CASSPRQGRALGELFF. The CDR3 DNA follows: TGTGCCAGCAGCCCCCGACAGGGGCGCGCCCTCGGGGAGCTGTTTTTT.

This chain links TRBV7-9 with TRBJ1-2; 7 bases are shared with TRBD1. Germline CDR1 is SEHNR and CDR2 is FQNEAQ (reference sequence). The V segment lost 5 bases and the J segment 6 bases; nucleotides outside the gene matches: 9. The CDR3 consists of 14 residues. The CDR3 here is CASSPQGRRDGYTF. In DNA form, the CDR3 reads TGTGCCAGCAGCCCACAGGGGCGCCGGGATGGCTACACCTTC. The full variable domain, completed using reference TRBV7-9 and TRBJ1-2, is DTGVSQNPRHKITKRGQNVTFRCDPISEHNRLYWYRQTLGQGPEFLTYFQNEAQLEKSRLLSDRFSAERPKGSFSTLEIQRTEQGDSAMYLCASSPQGRRDGYTFGSGTRLTVV.

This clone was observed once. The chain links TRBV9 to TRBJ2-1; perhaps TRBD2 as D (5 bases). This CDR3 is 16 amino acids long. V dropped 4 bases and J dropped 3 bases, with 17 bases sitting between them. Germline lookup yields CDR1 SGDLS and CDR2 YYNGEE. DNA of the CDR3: TGTGCCAGCAGCCCAAGCAGCGGCAGACACTACAATGAGCAGTTCTTC. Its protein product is CASSPSSGRHYNEQFF.

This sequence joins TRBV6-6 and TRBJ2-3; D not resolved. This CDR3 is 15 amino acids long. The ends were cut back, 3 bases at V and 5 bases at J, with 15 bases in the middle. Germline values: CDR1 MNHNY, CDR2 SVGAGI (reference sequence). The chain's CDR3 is CASSYSDTLGDTQYF. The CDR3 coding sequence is TGTGCCAGCAGTTATTCCGACACCTTGGGAGATACGCAGTATTTT.

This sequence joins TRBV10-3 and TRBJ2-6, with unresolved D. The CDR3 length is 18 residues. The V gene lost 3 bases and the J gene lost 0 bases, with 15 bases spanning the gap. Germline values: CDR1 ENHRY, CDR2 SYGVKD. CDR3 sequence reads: CAISEDVLIHSGANVLTF. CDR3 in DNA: TGTGCCATCAGTGAAGACGTCCTTATCCACTCTGGGGCCAACGTCCTGACTTTC.

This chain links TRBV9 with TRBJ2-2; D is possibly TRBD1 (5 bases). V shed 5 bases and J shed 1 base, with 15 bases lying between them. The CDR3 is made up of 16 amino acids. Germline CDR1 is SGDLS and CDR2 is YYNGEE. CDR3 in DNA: TGTGCCAGCAGTAACGGAATTACAGGGAACACCGGGGAGCTGTTTTTT. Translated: CASSNGITGNTGELFF.

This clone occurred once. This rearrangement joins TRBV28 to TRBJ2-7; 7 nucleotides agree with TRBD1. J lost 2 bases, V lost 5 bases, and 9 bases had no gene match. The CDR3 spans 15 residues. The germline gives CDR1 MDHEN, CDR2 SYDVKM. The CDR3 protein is CASSTQGQFPYEQYV. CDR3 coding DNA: TGTGCCAGCAGTACCCAGGGACAGTTTCCCTACGAGCAGTACGTC.

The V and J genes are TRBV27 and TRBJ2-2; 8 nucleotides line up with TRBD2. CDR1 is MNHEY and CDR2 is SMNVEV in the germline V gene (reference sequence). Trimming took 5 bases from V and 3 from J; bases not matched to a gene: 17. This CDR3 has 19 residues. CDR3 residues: CASSQITASREGHTGELFF. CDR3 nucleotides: TGTGCCAGCAGTCAAATCACCGCTAGCCGGGAGGGCCACACCGGGGAGCTGTTTTTT.

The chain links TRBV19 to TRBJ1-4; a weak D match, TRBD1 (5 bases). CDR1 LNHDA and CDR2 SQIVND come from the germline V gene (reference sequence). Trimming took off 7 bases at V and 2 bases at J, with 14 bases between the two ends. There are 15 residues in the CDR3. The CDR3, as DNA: TGTGCCAGTACCATTCGTGGGGCGACTAATGAAAAACTGTTTTTT. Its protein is CASTIRGATNEKLFF.

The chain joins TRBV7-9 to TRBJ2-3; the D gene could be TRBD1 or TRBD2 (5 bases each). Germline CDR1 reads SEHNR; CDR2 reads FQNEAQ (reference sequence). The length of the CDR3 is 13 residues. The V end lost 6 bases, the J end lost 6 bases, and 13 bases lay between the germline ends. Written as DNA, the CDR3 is TGTGCCAGCAGACCCGGGGCCTCCGATACGCAGTATTTT. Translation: CASRPGASDTQYF. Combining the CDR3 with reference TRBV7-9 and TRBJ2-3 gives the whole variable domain DTGVSQNPRHKITKRGQNVTFRCDPISEHNRLYWYRQTLGQGPEFLTYFQNEAQLEKSRLLSDRFSAERPKGSFSTLEIQRTEQGDSAMYLCASRPGASDTQYFGPGTRLTVL.

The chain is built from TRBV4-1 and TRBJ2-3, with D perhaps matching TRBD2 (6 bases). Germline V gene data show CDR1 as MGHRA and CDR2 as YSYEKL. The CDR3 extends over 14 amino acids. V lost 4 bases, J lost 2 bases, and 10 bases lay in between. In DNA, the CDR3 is TGCGCCAGCAGCCCGGGACTTTTCACAGATACGCAGTATTTT. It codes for CASSPGLFTDTQYF.

CDR3 in DNA: TGTGCCAGCAGTGACGCCGGGACTCGGGGTGGAGATACGCAGTATTTT. Translating gives CASSDAGTRGGDTQYF. The rearrangement links TRBV2 to TRBJ2-3, with D possibly TRBD2 on 6 matching bases. V dropped 3 bases and J dropped 5 bases, with 18 bases sitting between them. CDR1 is SNHLY, CDR2 FYNNEI, per germline. CDR3 length: 16 amino acids.

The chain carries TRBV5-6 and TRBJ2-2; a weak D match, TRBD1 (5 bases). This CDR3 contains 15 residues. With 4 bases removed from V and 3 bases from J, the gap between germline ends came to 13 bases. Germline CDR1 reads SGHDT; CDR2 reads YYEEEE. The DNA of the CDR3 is TGTGCCAGCAGCCTCCAGGGCAGTTACACCGGGGAGCTGTTTTTT. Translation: CASSLQGSYTGELFF.

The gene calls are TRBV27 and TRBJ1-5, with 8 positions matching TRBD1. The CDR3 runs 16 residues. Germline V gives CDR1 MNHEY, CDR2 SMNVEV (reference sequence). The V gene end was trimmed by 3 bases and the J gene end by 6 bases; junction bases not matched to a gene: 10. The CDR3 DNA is TGTGCCAGCAGTTTGGCGACAGGGGAAAAGGGTCAGCCCCAGCATTTT. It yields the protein CASSLATGEKGQPQHF.

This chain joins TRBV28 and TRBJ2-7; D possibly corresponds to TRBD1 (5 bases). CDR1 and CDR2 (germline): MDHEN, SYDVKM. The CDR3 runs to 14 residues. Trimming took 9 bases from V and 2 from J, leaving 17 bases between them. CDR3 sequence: CASTYDRATYEQYF. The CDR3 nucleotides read TGTGCCAGTACCTACGACAGAGCTACCTACGAGCAGTACTTC.

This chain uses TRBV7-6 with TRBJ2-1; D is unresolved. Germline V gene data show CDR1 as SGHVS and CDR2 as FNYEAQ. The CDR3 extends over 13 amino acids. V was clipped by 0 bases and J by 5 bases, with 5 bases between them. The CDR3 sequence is CASSLAPNNEQFF. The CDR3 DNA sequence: TGTGCCAGCAGCTTAGCTCCCAACAATGAGCAGTTCTTC.

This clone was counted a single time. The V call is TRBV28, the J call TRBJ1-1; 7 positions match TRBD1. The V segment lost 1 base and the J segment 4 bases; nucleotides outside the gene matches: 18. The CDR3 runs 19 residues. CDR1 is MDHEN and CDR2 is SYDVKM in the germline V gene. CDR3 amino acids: CASSLSSFVFEAGGTEAFF. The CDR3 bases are TGTGCCAGCAGTTTATCTTCGTTTGTCTTCGAGGCAGGGGGCACTGAAGCTTTCTTT.

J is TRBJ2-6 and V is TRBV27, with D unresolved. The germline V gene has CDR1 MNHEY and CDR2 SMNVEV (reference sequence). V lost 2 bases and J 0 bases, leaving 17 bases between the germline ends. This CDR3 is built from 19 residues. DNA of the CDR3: TGTGCCAGCAGTTTAGGCGTACGCAGGTCCTCCTCTGGGGCCAACGTCCTGACTTTC. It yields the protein CASSLGVRRSSSGANVLTF.

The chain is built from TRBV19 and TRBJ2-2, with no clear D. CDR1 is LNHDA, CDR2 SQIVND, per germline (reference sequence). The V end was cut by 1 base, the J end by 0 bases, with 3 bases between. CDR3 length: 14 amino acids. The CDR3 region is CASSIAANTGELFF. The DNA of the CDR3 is TGTGCCAGTAGTATAGCCGCGAACACCGGGGAGCTGTTTTTT.

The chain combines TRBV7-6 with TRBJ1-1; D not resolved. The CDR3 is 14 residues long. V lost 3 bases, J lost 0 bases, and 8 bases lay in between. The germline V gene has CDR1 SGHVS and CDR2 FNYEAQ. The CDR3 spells CASSFGPLNTEAFF. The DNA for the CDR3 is TGTGCCAGCAGCTTTGGCCCCCTGAACACTGAAGCTTTCTTT.

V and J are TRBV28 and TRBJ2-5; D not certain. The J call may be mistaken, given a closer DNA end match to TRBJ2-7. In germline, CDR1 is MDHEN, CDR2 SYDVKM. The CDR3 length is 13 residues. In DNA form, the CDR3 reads TGTGCCAGCAGTTTTGGATCCCCGTACGAGCAGTACTTC. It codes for CASSFGSPYEQYF.

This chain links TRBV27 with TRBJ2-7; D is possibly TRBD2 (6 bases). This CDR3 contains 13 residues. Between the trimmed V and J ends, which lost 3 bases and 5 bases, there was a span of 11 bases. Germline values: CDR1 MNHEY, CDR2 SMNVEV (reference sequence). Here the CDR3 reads CASSLEGGNEQYF. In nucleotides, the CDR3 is TGTGCCAGCAGTTTGGAGGGCGGGAACGAGCAGTACTTC.

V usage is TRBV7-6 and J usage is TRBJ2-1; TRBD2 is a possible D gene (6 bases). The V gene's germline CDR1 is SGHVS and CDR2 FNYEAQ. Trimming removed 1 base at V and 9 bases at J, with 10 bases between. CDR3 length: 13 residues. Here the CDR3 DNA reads TGTGCCAGCAGCTTAGGCGGGGCCGGTGAGCAGTTCTTC. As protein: CASSLGGAGEQFF.

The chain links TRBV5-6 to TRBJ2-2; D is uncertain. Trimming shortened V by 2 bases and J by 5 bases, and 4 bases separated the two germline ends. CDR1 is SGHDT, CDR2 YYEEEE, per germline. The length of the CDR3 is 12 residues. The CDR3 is CASSFNTGELFF. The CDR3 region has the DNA TGTGCCAGCAGCTTTAATACCGGGGAGCTGTTTTTT. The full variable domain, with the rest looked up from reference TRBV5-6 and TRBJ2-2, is DAGVTQSPTHLIKTRGQQVTLRCSPKSGHDTVSWYQQALGQGPQFIFQYYEEEERQRGNFPDRFSGHQFPNYSSELNVNALLLGDSALYLCASSFNTGELFFGEGSRLTVL.

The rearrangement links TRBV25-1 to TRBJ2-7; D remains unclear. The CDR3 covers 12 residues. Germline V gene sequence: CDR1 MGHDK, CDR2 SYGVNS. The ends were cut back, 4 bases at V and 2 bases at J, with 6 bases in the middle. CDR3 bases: TGTGCCAGCAGTGGGGCAGCCTACGAGCAGTACTTC. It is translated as CASSGAAYEQYF.

The CDR3 protein is CASSSTGAYGYTF. As DNA, the CDR3 is TGTGCCAGCAGCTCGACAGGGGCATATGGCTACACCTTC. The chain combines TRBV7-8 with TRBJ1-2; TRBD1 agrees at 8 bases. The V and J ends lost 4 bases and 5 bases, in that order; junction bases with no gene match: 3. Per the germline V gene, CDR1 is SGHVS and CDR2 is FQNEAQ. The CDR3 is made up of 13 amino acids.

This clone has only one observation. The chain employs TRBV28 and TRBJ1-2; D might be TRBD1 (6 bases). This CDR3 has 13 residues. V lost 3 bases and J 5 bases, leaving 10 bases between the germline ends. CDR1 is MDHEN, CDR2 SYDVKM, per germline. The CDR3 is CASSLRGAYGYTF. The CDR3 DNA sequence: TGTGCCAGCAGTTTGCGGGGGGCTTATGGCTACACCTTC.

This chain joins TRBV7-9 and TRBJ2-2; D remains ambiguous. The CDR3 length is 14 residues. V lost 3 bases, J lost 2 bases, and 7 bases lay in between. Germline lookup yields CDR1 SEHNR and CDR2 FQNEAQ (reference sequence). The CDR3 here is CASSFTENTGELFF. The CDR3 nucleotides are TGTGCCAGCAGCTTCACAGAAAACACCGGGGAGCTGTTTTTT.

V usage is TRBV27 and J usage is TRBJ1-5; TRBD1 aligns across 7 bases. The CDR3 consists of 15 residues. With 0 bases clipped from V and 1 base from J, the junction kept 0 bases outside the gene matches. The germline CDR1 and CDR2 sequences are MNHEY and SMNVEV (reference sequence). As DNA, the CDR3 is TGTGCCAGCAGTTTATCACAGGGGAGCAATCAGCCCCAGCATTTT. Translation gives CASSLSQGSNQPQHF.